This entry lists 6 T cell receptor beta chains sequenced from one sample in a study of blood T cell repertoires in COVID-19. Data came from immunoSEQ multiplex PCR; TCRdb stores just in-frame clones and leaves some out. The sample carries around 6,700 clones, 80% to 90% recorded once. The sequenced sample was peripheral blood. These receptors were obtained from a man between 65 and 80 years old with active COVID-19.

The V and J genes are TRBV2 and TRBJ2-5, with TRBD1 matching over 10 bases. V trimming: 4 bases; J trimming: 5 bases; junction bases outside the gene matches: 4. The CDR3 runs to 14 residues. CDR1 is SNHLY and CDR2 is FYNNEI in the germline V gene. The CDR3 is CASSGGQGVETQYF. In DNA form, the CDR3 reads TGTGCCAGCAGTGGTGGACAGGGGGTTGAGACCCAGTACTTC.

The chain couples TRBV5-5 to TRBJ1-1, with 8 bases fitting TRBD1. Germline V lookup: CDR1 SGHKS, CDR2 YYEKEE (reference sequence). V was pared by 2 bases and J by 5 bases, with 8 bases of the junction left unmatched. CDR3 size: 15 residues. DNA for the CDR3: TGTGCCAGCAGCTTTCGACAGGGGAGAGAGACTGAAGCTTTCTTT. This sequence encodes CASSFRQGRETEAFF. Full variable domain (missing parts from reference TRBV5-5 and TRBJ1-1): DAGVTQSPTHLIKTRGQQVTLRCSPISGHKSVSWYQQVLGQGPQFIFQYYEKEERGRGNFPDRFSARQFPNYSSELNVNALLLGDSALYLCASSFRQGRETEAFFGQGTRLTVV.

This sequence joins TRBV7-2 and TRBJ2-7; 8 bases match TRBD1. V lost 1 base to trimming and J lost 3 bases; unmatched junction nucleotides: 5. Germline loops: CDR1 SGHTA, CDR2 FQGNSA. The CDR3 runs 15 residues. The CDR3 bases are TGTGCCAGCAGCTTAGGCCCAGGGGGCTTCTACGAGCAGTACTTC. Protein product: CASSLGPGGFYEQYF.

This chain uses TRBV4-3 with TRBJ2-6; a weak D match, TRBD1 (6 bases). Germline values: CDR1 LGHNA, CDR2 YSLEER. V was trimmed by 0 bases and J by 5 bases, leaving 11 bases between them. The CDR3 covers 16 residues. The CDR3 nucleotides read TGCGCCAGCAGCCAAGATTTGAGGGGGAGGGCCAACGTCCTGACTTTC. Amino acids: CASSQDLRGRANVLTF.

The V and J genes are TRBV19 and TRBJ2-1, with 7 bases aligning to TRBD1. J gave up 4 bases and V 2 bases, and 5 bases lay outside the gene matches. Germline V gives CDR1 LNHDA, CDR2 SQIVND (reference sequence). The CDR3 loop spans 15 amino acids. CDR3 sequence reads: CASSIFTGDYNEQFF. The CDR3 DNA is TGTGCCAGTAGTATATTCACAGGGGATTACAATGAGCAGTTCTTC.

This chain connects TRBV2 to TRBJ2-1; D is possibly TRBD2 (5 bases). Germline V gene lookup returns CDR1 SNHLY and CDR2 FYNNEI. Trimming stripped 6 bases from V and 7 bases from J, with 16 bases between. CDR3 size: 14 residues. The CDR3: CASRRGGHRNEQFF. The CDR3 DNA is TGTGCCAGCAGGCGCGGCGGGCACCGGAATGAGCAGTTCTTC. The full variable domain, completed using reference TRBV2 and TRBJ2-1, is EPEVTQTPSHQVTQMGQEVILRCVPISNHLYFYWYRQILGQKVEFLVSFYNNEISEKSEIFDDQFSVERPDGSNFTLKIRSTKLEDSAMYFCASRRGGHRNEQFFGPGTRLTVL.